A selection of T cell receptor beta chains follows, all from one sample in a study of T cell responses to AZD1222 COVID-19 vaccine. TCRdb's copy holds only in-frame clones and misses some; the assay was immunoSEQ multiplex PCR. The sample records tens of thousands of clones, roughly 87% being singletons. Specimen: peripheral blood, collected on day 0 of AZD1222 vaccination. The receptors originated from an adult in good health. Both conserved end residues are part of each CDR3. A D gene is named only where the DNA matches it firmly. Only part of the rows carry a size: once, few, many, or a class if the clone is expanded.

d_call: TRBD2; j_call: TRBJ2-1; v_call: TRBV10-2; clone_size: -; cdr3_length: 16; cdr3_nt: TGCGCCAGCAGTGTACTAGCGGGGGGGCCCTTCAATGAGCAGTTCTTC; cdr3_aa: CASSVLAGGPFNEQFF
d_call: -; j_call: TRBJ2-1; v_call: TRBV14; clone_size: -; cdr3_length: 13; cdr3_nt: TGTGCCAGCGGGACTCGACCTTGGCATGAGCAGTTCTTC; cdr3_aa: CASGTRPWHEQFF
d_call: -; j_call: TRBJ1-1; v_call: TRBV7-9; clone_size: -; cdr3_length: 15; cdr3_nt: TGTGCCAGCAGCTTAAGCGGGCAGGGAAGAACTGAAGCTTTCTTT; cdr3_aa: CASSLSGQGRTEAFF
d_call: -; j_call: TRBJ1-1; v_call: TRBV6-6; clone_size: -; cdr3_length: 14; cdr3_nt: TGTGCCAGCAGGAGCGGGACATTGAACACTGAAGCTTTCTTT; cdr3_aa: CASRSGTLNTEAFF
d_call: -; j_call: TRBJ1-1; v_call: TRBV11-2; clone_size: -; cdr3_length: 14; cdr3_nt: TGTGCCAGCAGCCAGTCCGGGACCCACACTGAAGCTTTCTTT; cdr3_aa: CASSQSGTHTEAFF
d_call: TRBD1; j_call: TRBJ1-2; v_call: TRBV5-1; clone_size: -; cdr3_length: 14; cdr3_nt: TGCGCCAGCAGCCCTGACAGGGGGGCCTATGGCTACACCTTC; cdr3_aa: CASSPDRGAYGYTF
d_call: -; j_call: TRBJ1-4; v_call: TRBV19; clone_size: -; cdr3_length: 15; cdr3_nt: TGTGCCAGTAGTATCTTGTCCTCGGGGGATGAAAAACTGTTTTTT; cdr3_aa: CASSILSSGDEKLFF
d_call: -; j_call: TRBJ1-6; v_call: TRBV9; clone_size: -; cdr3_length: 15; cdr3_nt: TGTGCCAGCAGCGTAGTTGACACTTTCAATTCACCCCTCCACTTT; cdr3_aa: CASSVVDTFNSPLHF
d_call: -; j_call: TRBJ1-4; v_call: TRBV4-3; clone_size: -; cdr3_length: 15; cdr3_nt: TGCGCCAGCAGCCAAGAGGACAGAGATAATGAAAAACTGTTTTTT; cdr3_aa: CASSQEDRDNEKLFF
d_call: TRBD1; j_call: TRBJ1-2; v_call: TRBV7-9; clone_size: -; cdr3_length: 13; cdr3_nt: TGTGCCAGCAGTCTGACAGGGGAGAATGGCTACACCTTC; cdr3_aa: CASSLTGENGYTF
d_call: -; j_call: TRBJ1-1; v_call: TRBV7-9; clone_size: once; cdr3_length: 12; cdr3_nt: TGTGCCAGCAGCCCGCGTAACACTGAAGCTTTCTTT; cdr3_aa: CASSPRNTEAFF
d_call: -; j_call: TRBJ2-7; v_call: TRBV7-2; clone_size: few; cdr3_length: 12; cdr3_nt: TGTGCCAGCAGCTCCATTTCTTGGGAGCAGTACTTC; cdr3_aa: CASSSISWEQYF
d_call: TRBD2; j_call: TRBJ2-1; v_call: TRBV28; clone_size: -; cdr3_length: 16; cdr3_nt: TGTGCCAGCGGCATGGGGGGGGAGAGCTCCTACAATGAGCAGTTCTTC; cdr3_aa: CASGMGGESSYNEQFF
d_call: TRBD1; j_call: TRBJ1-2; v_call: TRBV7-9; clone_size: -; cdr3_length: 15; cdr3_nt: TGTGCCAGCAGCACCGGGACAGGGGGCATCGATGGCTACACCTTC; cdr3_aa: CASSTGTGGIDGYTF
d_call: -; j_call: TRBJ1-1; v_call: TRBV9; clone_size: -; cdr3_length: 14; cdr3_nt: TGTGCCAGCAGCGTCCAGGCGGAGGGAACTGAAGCTTTCTTT; cdr3_aa: CASSVQAEGTEAFF
d_call: TRBD1; j_call: TRBJ2-7; v_call: TRBV30; clone_size: -; cdr3_length: 14; cdr3_nt: TGTGCCTGGAGCGGACAGGGGCCGACCTACGAGCAGTACTTC; cdr3_aa: CAWSGQGPTYEQYF
d_call: -; j_call: TRBJ1-1; v_call: TRBV29-1; clone_size: -; cdr3_length: 13; cdr3_nt: TGCAGCGTTGTACGGCAGAAGAACACTGAAGCTTTCTTT; cdr3_aa: CSVVRQKNTEAFF
d_call: -; j_call: TRBJ2-1; v_call: TRBV10-3; clone_size: -; cdr3_length: 12; cdr3_nt: TGTGCCATCAGGTCATTAGACAATGAGCAGTTCTTC; cdr3_aa: CAIRSLDNEQFF
d_call: TRBD1; j_call: TRBJ2-2; v_call: TRBV30; clone_size: -; cdr3_length: 15; cdr3_nt: TGTGCCTGGCTGGGAGGGACAGGGCGCACCGGGGAGCTGTTTTTT; cdr3_aa: CAWLGGTGRTGELFF
d_call: TRBD1; j_call: TRBJ1-6; v_call: TRBV28; clone_size: -; cdr3_length: 17; cdr3_nt: TGTGCCAGCACCTCCATGACAGGGGGAATCTATAATTCACCCCTCCACTTT; cdr3_aa: CASTSMTGGIYNSPLHF
d_call: -; j_call: TRBJ1-1; v_call: TRBV25-1; clone_size: -; cdr3_length: 18; cdr3_nt: TGTGCCAGCAGGGGCGTAGCGGGTAAGGTCCAGGTTGACACTGAAGCTTTCTTT; cdr3_aa: CASRGVAGKVQVDTEAFF
d_call: -; j_call: TRBJ2-2; v_call: TRBV5-1; clone_size: few; cdr3_length: 16; cdr3_nt: TGCGCCAGCAGCCCTCATGGAGGGGCGAGGACCGGGGAGCTGTTTTTT; cdr3_aa: CASSPHGGARTGELFF
d_call: -; j_call: TRBJ1-1; v_call: TRBV30; clone_size: -; cdr3_length: 13; cdr3_nt: TGTGCCTGGAGTTTCGGAATGAACACTGAAGCTTTCTTT; cdr3_aa: CAWSFGMNTEAFF
d_call: -; j_call: TRBJ1-5; v_call: TRBV30; clone_size: -; cdr3_length: 14; cdr3_nt: TGTGCCTGGAGTCGGGGAAACAGCAATCAGCCCCAGCATTTT; cdr3_aa: CAWSRGNSNQPQHF
d_call: TRBD2; j_call: TRBJ2-7; v_call: TRBV6-5; clone_size: -; cdr3_length: 14; cdr3_nt: TGTGCCAGCAGTCCTTCAGCGGGGGGTTACGAGCAGTACTTC; cdr3_aa: CASSPSAGGYEQYF
d_call: TRBD2; j_call: TRBJ2-1; v_call: TRBV18; clone_size: -; cdr3_length: 16; cdr3_nt: TGTGCCAGCTCATTTTTAGGGACTAGCTCATACAATGAGCAGTTCTTC; cdr3_aa: CASSFLGTSSYNEQFF
d_call: TRBD1; j_call: TRBJ2-6; v_call: TRBV14; clone_size: -; cdr3_length: 20; cdr3_nt: TGTGCCAGCAGCCAACGCCCCGGGACAGGGTTATACTCTGGGGCCAACGTCCTGACTTTC; cdr3_aa: CASSQRPGTGLYSGANVLTF
d_call: -; j_call: TRBJ1-1; v_call: TRBV5-5; clone_size: -; cdr3_length: 13; cdr3_nt: TGTGCCAGCAGCTTGAAGACAGACACTGAAGCTTTCTTT; cdr3_aa: CASSLKTDTEAFF
d_call: -; j_call: TRBJ2-6; v_call: TRBV6-2/TRBV6-3; clone_size: -; cdr3_length: 20; cdr3_nt: TGTGCCAGCAGCCTAAGCCCCCGTCGGGGATACTCTTCTGGGGCCAACGTCCTGACTTTC; cdr3_aa: CASSLSPRRGYSSGANVLTF
d_call: -; j_call: TRBJ2-2; v_call: TRBV23-1; clone_size: -; cdr3_length: 15; cdr3_nt: TGCGCCAGCAGTCGAAAGGAATTGAACACCGGGGAGCTGTTTTTT; cdr3_aa: CASSRKELNTGELFF
d_call: -; j_call: TRBJ1-1; v_call: TRBV11-2; clone_size: -; cdr3_length: 15; cdr3_nt: TGTGCCAGCAGCTTAGAACTGGTAGGGGGTCCTGAAGCTTTCTTT; cdr3_aa: CASSLELVGGPEAFF
d_call: -; j_call: TRBJ2-1; v_call: TRBV3-1/TRBV3-2; clone_size: -; cdr3_length: 16; cdr3_nt: TGTGCCAGCAGCCTTGGCACCGCAGGGGCCTACAATGAGCAGTTCTTC; cdr3_aa: CASSLGTAGAYNEQFF
d_call: TRBD1; j_call: TRBJ1-2; v_call: TRBV27; clone_size: -; cdr3_length: 14; cdr3_nt: TGTGCCAGCAGTCCATTGGGACAGGGCTATGGCTACACCTTC; cdr3_aa: CASSPLGQGYGYTF
d_call: -; j_call: TRBJ1-6; v_call: TRBV9; clone_size: -; cdr3_length: 15; cdr3_nt: TGTGCCAGCAGCGTAGGGGCGGGGTATAATTCACCCCTCCACTTT; cdr3_aa: CASSVGAGYNSPLHF
d_call: TRBD1; j_call: TRBJ1-1; v_call: TRBV7-8; clone_size: once; cdr3_length: 15; cdr3_nt: TGTGCCAGCAGCGACCGGGACAGGGTGGGCACTGAAGCTTTCTTT; cdr3_aa: CASSDRDRVGTEAFF
d_call: -; j_call: TRBJ2-1; v_call: TRBV6-5; clone_size: -; cdr3_length: 14; cdr3_nt: TGTGCCAGCGGGGGTTTCGACTCCTACAATGAGCAGTTCTTC; cdr3_aa: CASGGFDSYNEQFF
d_call: -; j_call: TRBJ2-5; v_call: TRBV3-1/TRBV3-2; clone_size: -; cdr3_length: 14; cdr3_nt: TGTGCCAGCAGCCAAGATAACCTAGGGGAGACCCAGTACTTC; cdr3_aa: CASSQDNLGETQYF
d_call: -; j_call: TRBJ1-2; v_call: TRBV19; clone_size: -; cdr3_length: 14; cdr3_nt: TGTGCCAGTAGCCCATCGACAGTTCAATATGGCTACACCTTC; cdr3_aa: CASSPSTVQYGYTF
d_call: -; j_call: TRBJ2-7; v_call: TRBV5-1; clone_size: few; cdr3_length: 15; cdr3_nt: TGCGCCAGCAGCTTGGGGGTCACAGGGCCCTACGAGCAGTACTTC; cdr3_aa: CASSLGVTGPYEQYF
d_call: -; j_call: TRBJ1-2; v_call: TRBV12-3/TRBV12-4; clone_size: once; cdr3_length: 13; cdr3_nt: TGTGCCAGCAGTTTAACAGTAATAGACGCCTTCACCTTC; cdr3_aa: CASSLTVIDAFTF
d_call: -; j_call: TRBJ1-1; v_call: TRBV5-1; clone_size: once; cdr3_length: 14; cdr3_nt: TGCGCCAGCAGCACCTATAGCTCGGGGGCTGAAGCTTTCTTT; cdr3_aa: CASSTYSSGAEAFF
d_call: TRBD1; j_call: TRBJ1-1; v_call: TRBV27; clone_size: once; cdr3_length: 16; cdr3_nt: TGTGCCAGCAGTTTATCGGGACAGGGCATGAACACTGAAGCTTTCTTT; cdr3_aa: CASSLSGQGMNTEAFF
d_call: -; j_call: TRBJ1-4; v_call: TRBV7-6; clone_size: -; cdr3_length: 15; cdr3_nt: TGTGCCAGCAGCAAGAGAGGTGGGCCCGGTGAAAAACTGTTTTTT; cdr3_aa: CASSKRGGPGEKLFF
d_call: TRBD1; j_call: TRBJ1-2; v_call: TRBV7-3; clone_size: once; cdr3_length: 15; cdr3_nt: TGTGCCAGCAGCCCCGGGGGACAGGGGAATGACGGCTACACCTTC; cdr3_aa: CASSPGGQGNDGYTF
d_call: -; j_call: TRBJ2-1; v_call: TRBV25-1; clone_size: -; cdr3_length: 16; cdr3_nt: TGTGCCAGCAGTACCATTTGGGGGGACAAACACAATGAGCAGTTCTTC; cdr3_aa: CASSTIWGDKHNEQFF
d_call: TRBD1; j_call: TRBJ1-5; v_call: TRBV28; clone_size: -; cdr3_length: 14; cdr3_nt: TGTGCCAGCCGACAGGGAGGTCGAATACAGCCCCAGCATTTT; cdr3_aa: CASRQGGRIQPQHF
d_call: -; j_call: TRBJ1-1; v_call: TRBV27; clone_size: -; cdr3_length: 16; cdr3_nt: TGTGCCAGCAGTTTAGGTCACGGGATACGGAACACTGAAGCTTTCTTT; cdr3_aa: CASSLGHGIRNTEAFF
d_call: -; j_call: TRBJ2-2; v_call: TRBV7-9; clone_size: -; cdr3_length: 15; cdr3_nt: TGTGCCAGCAGCCCCCTTGCAGGAAACACCGGGGAGCTGTTTTTT; cdr3_aa: CASSPLAGNTGELFF
d_call: TRBD1; j_call: TRBJ2-7; v_call: TRBV2; clone_size: -; cdr3_length: 14; cdr3_nt: TGTGCCAGCAGTTACCAGGGGGCTTACTACGAGCAGTACTTC; cdr3_aa: CASSYQGAYYEQYF